The 26 T cell receptor beta chains given below trace back to one sample, sequenced in a study of T cells in Graves' hyperthyroidism and ophthalmopathy. Amplified regions were TCR beta CDR3 sequences from RNA transcripts. When the TCR CDR3 underwent first-round RT-PCR, the HTBI primer set was used. One entry per CDR3 protein, called by TCRdb with MiXCR from the multiplex PCR reads. The repertoire holds some 700,000 distinct CDR3 sequences, with about 18% as singletons. The sequencing input was blood. These receptors were collected from a man aged 45-65 years with Graves' hyperthyroidism.

This clonotype was recorded many times. The chain couples TRBV12-3 or TRBV12-4 to TRBJ2-5; tentative D call: TRBD2 (5 bases). V lost 1 base and J 3 bases, leaving 9 bases between the germline ends. This CDR3 is 14 amino acids long. CDR3 DNA sequence: TGTGCCAGCAGTTTAGAGGTGGGAGAAGAGACCCAGTACTTC. Residues: CASSLEVGEETQYF.

This clonotype appeared many times. V and J are TRBV11-2 and TRBJ2-1; D remains unclear. Germline CDR1 reads SGHAT; CDR2 reads FQNNGV. This CDR3 has 13 amino acids. Trimming removed 1 base from V and 5 bases from J, with 6 bases in between. As DNA, the CDR3 is TGTGCCAGCAGCTTAGGGCTGAACAATGAGCAGTTCTTC. Translation: CASSLGLNNEQFF.

In its sample, this clonotype was seen many times. The chain carries TRBV28 and TRBJ2-4; 9 positions agree with TRBD1. In germline, CDR1 is MDHEN, CDR2 SYDVKM. The CDR3 has 15 residues. V was clipped by 5 bases and J by 8 bases; unmatched bases: 10. The CDR3 here is CASSRVDRGGDIQYF. DNA of the CDR3: TGTGCCAGCAGTAGGGTGGACAGGGGAGGTGACATTCAGTACTTC.

The rearrangement links TRBV19 to TRBJ2-3; D not resolved. The CDR3 totals 15 residues. The ends were cut back, 2 bases at V and 0 bases at J, with 9 bases in the middle. Germline CDR1 and CDR2: LNHDA and SQIVND (reference sequence). The CDR3 DNA sequence: TGTGCCAGTAGTATAATGGGCACTAGCACAGATACGCAGTATTTT. As protein: CASSIMGTSTDTQYF.

The J gene is TRBJ1-1, the V gene TRBV29-1; TRBD1 might be the D (5 bases). The germline gives CDR1 SQVTM, CDR2 ANQGSEA. Trimming left V 6 bases short and J 2 bases short, with 10 bases between. The CDR3 contains 12 residues. The CDR3 sequence: CSVETVNTEAFF. Written as DNA, the CDR3 is TGCAGCGTGGAGACAGTTAACACTGAAGCTTTCTTT.

This clonotype was detected ten times or more. This chain uses TRBV11-2 with TRBJ2-1; TRBD2 matches at 12 bases. Germline lookup yields CDR1 SGHAT and CDR2 FQNNGV. There are 17 residues in the CDR3. Trimming cost V 4 bases and J 1 base; bases outside gene matches: 5. This CDR3 is CASSSLAGGGSYNEQFF. CDR3 in DNA: TGTGCCAGCAGCTCACTAGCGGGAGGAGGGTCCTACAATGAGCAGTTCTTC.

Ten or more counts support this clonotype. V gene TRBV2 combines with J gene TRBJ2-2, with D possibly being TRBD2 (6 bases). The CDR3 has 14 amino acids. Germline-derived CDR1 and CDR2 are SNHLY and FYNNEI. V was pared by 6 bases and J by 5 bases, with 13 bases between. This CDR3 reads CASSNLGGTGELFF. As DNA, the CDR3 is TGTGCCAGCAGCAATCTCGGGGGTACCGGGGAGCTGTTTTTT. Looking up the rest from reference TRBV2 and TRBJ2-2 gives the full variable domain: EPEVTQTPSHQVTQMGQEVILRCVPISNHLYFYWYRQILGQKVEFLVSFYNNEISEKSEIFDDQFSVERPDGSNFTLKIRSTKLEDSAMYFCASSNLGGTGELFFGEGSRLTVL.

The V gene is TRBV30, the J gene TRBJ1-5; 8 positions match TRBD1. The CDR3 runs to 15 residues. Trimming cost V 0 bases and J 6 bases; bases outside gene matches: 7. Germline loops: CDR1 GTSNPN, CDR2 SVGIG (reference sequence). In nucleotides, the CDR3 is TGTGCCTGGAGTGTACGGGGGACAGGCACTCAGCCCCAGCATTTT. Protein: CAWSVRGTGTQPQHF.

The chain is built from TRBV5-1 and TRBJ2-5; 7 positions match TRBD1. The CDR3 is 15 residues long. V was clipped by 3 bases and J by 5 bases; unmatched bases: 10. Looked up from germline, CDR1 is SGHRS and CDR2 is YFSETQ. The CDR3 DNA reads TGCGCCAGCAGCTATGGGACAGCAATGGGGGAGACCCAGTACTTC. As protein: CASSYGTAMGETQYF.

Turning to this clonotype: A much larger clone lies a single base off, so this may be a read error. The rearrangement joins TRBV28 to TRBJ2-5, with D hard to call. Germline-derived CDR1 and CDR2 are MDHEN and SYDVKM. The CDR3 sequence is 13 residues long. The CDR3 region is CVSSAHEKETQYF. CDR3 sequence (DNA): TGTGTCAGCAGTGCCCACGAGAAAGAGACCCAGTACTTC. The variable domain in full, completed from reference TRBV28 and TRBJ2-5, reads DVKVTQSSRYLVKRTGEKVFLECVQDMDHENMFWYRQDPGLGLRLIYFSYDVKMKEKGDIPEGYSVSREKKERFSLILESASTNQTSMYLCVSSAHEKETQYFGPGTRLLVL.

This clonotype was observed a single time. The rearrangement uses TRBV7-2 and TRBJ2-3; D unclear. Trimming removed 3 bases at V and 5 bases at J, with 6 bases between. This CDR3 comprises 12 residues. Germline assignment: CDR1 SGHTA and CDR2 FQGNSA. CDR3 DNA: TGTGCCAGCAGCTTTTTGAGAGATACGCAGTATTTT. Translating it yields CASSFLRDTQYF. The entire variable domain, with the rest obtained from reference TRBV7-2 and TRBJ2-3, is as follows: GAGVSQSPSNKVTEKGKDVELRCDPISGHTALYWYRQSLGQGLEFLIYFQGNSAPDKSGLPSDRFSAERTGGSVSTLTIQRTQQEDSAVYLCASSFLRDTQYFGPGTRLTVL.

This chain uses TRBV20-1 with TRBJ2-2, with 13 bases identical to TRBD2. CDR1 is DFQATT and CDR2 is SNEGSKA in the germline V gene (reference sequence). CDR3 length equals 15 residues. V trimming: 3 bases; J trimming: 6 bases; junction bases outside the gene matches: 4. CDR3 bases: TGCAGTGCTAGTCGACTAGCGGGAGGAGCCGGGGAGCTGTTTTTT. This encodes CSASRLAGGAGELFF.

In its sample, this clonotype was seen a few times. The chain carries TRBV6-1 and TRBJ2-7; no definite D call. The CDR3 runs 13 residues. The V gene's germline CDR1 is MNHNS and CDR2 SASEGT. Between the trimmed V and J ends, which lost 0 bases and 2 bases, there was a span of 5 bases. CDR3 in DNA: TGTGCCAGCAGTGAAGCGAGGACCTACGAGCAGTACTTC. Protein product: CASSEARTYEQYF.

This clonotype was seen only a few times. The rearrangement joins TRBV9 to TRBJ2-7, with no clear D. There are 13 residues in the CDR3. Germline lookup yields CDR1 SGDLS and CDR2 YYNGEE. Trimming stripped 0 bases from V and 5 bases from J, with 9 bases between. In nucleotides, the CDR3 is TGTGCCAGCAGCGTAGGAATAGATGACGAGCAGTACTTC. Its protein is CASSVGIDDEQYF.

This clonotype has ten or more counts. The V and J genes are TRBV12-3 or TRBV12-4 and TRBJ2-5; D may be TRBD1 (5 bases). The V and J ends lost 2 bases and 4 bases respectively, with 14 bases between them. CDR3 length: 15 amino acids. For the CDR3, the DNA is TGTGCCAGCAGTTTACAATCGGGTGGGGCAGAGACCCAGTACTTC. Encoded protein: CASSLQSGGAETQYF.

This clonotype occurred once. V is TRBV2 and J is TRBJ1-3; maybe TRBD1 (5 bases). Trimming stripped 3 bases from V and 3 bases from J, with 18 bases between. The length of the CDR3 is 17 residues. The germline CDR1 and CDR2 sequences are SNHLY and FYNNEI. CDR3 sequence (DNA): TGTGCCAGCAGTGATTCAAGGGGAGGGGCTTTTGGAAACACCATATATTTT. This codes for CASSDSRGGAFGNTIYF.

There are many counts of this clonotype. The chain joins TRBV5-1 to TRBJ1-4; tentative D call: TRBD1 (5 bases). The CDR3 contains 14 residues. Germline CDR1 and CDR2: SGHRS and YFSETQ. V was pared by 2 bases and J by 6 bases, with 11 bases between. CDR3 sequence (DNA): TGCGCCAGCAGCTTCGGGGGGAGTGATGAAAAACTGTTTTTT. Translated: CASSFGGSDEKLFF.

V and J are TRBV15 and TRBJ1-5; 7 nucleotides agree with TRBD1. There are 15 residues in the CDR3. Germline lookup yields CDR1 LNHNV and CDR2 YYDKDF (reference sequence). V lost 0 bases to trimming and J lost 7 bases; unmatched junction nucleotides: 6. CDR3 region: CATSRDREGGQPQHF. In nucleotides, the CDR3 is TGTGCCACCAGCAGAGACAGGGAAGGGGGCCAGCCCCAGCATTTT.

The rearrangement joins TRBV20-1 to TRBJ2-4; 11 bases are shared with TRBD2. CDR3 length: 18 amino acids. Germline V CDR1 and CDR2: DFQATT, SNEGSKA (reference sequence). CDR3 DNA: TGCAGCCCGCGCGGCGCTAGCGGGAGGAACACCCCCGGAAACATTCAGTACTTC. Its protein product is CSPRGASGRNTPGNIQYF.

The V call is TRBV6-2 or TRBV6-3, the J call TRBJ2-7; D call uncertain. CDR3 length: 14 residues. V dropped 0 bases and J dropped 2 bases, with 8 bases sitting between them. Germline CDR1 reads MNHEY; CDR2 reads SVGEGT. In DNA, the CDR3 is TGTGCCAGCAGTTACTCGAGTCAGACCTACGAGCAGTACTTC. The encoded protein is CASSYSSQTYEQYF.

The chain carries TRBV4-1 and TRBJ2-2; perhaps D is TRBD1 or TRBD2 (5 bases each). In germline, CDR1 is MGHRA, CDR2 YSYEKL. The CDR3 is made up of 20 amino acids. V dropped 6 bases and J dropped 2 bases, with 28 bases sitting between them. The CDR3 loop is CASSRLGWGLAKSNTGELFF. In nucleotides, the CDR3 is TGCGCCAGCAGTCGCCTCGGTTGGGGGTTAGCGAAATCTAACACCGGGGAGCTGTTTTTT.

This clonotype was seen more than once but under ten times. The chain has TRBV7-3 and TRBJ2-3; D remains ambiguous. This CDR3 spans 14 amino acids. Trimming removed 4 bases at V and 6 bases at J, with 14 bases between. Germline assignment: CDR1 SGHTA and CDR2 FQGTGA. The chain's CDR3 is CASSSSQRMDTQYF. The CDR3 DNA reads TGTGCCAGCAGCTCGTCCCAGAGGATGGATACGCAGTATTTT. Together with reference TRBV7-3 and TRBJ2-3, the CDR3 gives the full variable domain: GAGVSQTPSNKVTEKGKYVELRCDPISGHTALYWYRQSLGQGPEFLIYFQGTGAADDSGLPNDRFFAVRPEGSVSTLKIQRTERGDSAVYLCASSSSQRMDTQYFGPGTRLTVL.

The chain is built from TRBV4-1 and TRBJ1-5; tentatively, D is TRBD1 (6 bases). Germline CDR1 and CDR2: MGHRA and YSYEKL. The CDR3 loop spans 16 amino acids. Trimming removed 0 bases at V and 7 bases at J, with 16 bases between. CDR3 protein: CASSQDLDRNDQPQHF. The CDR3 nucleotides are TGCGCCAGCAGCCAAGATCTCGACAGGAATGACCAGCCCCAGCATTTT.

This clonotype occurred many times. The chain combines TRBV28 with TRBJ2-7; 10 nucleotides align to TRBD1. V shed 6 bases and J 1 base; nucleotides not matched to a gene: 3. Germline CDR1 and CDR2: MDHEN and SYDVKM. The CDR3 contains 14 residues. The CDR3 DNA sequence: TGTGCCAGCAGATGGACAGGGGGATCCTACGAGCAGTACTTC. This codes for CASRWTGGSYEQYF.

The chain has TRBV20-1 and TRBJ2-7; the match to TRBD2 covers 7 bases. V was pared by 4 bases and J by 3 bases, with 12 bases of the junction left unmatched. Germline V CDR1 and CDR2: DFQATT, SNEGSKA (reference sequence). The CDR3 has 15 amino acids. CDR3 in DNA: TGCAGTGCTATCCCCCCTGGCGGGGGAAACTACGAGCAGTACTTC. Encoded protein: CSAIPPGGGNYEQYF.

This clonotype has only a few counts. J is TRBJ1-3 and V is TRBV28; 8 bases line up with TRBD1. With V trimmed by 4 bases and J by 0 bases, 5 bases remained unmatched. CDR1 MDHEN and CDR2 SYDVKM come from the germline V gene. CDR3 length: 16 residues. Written as DNA, the CDR3 is TGTGCCAGCAGTTCGGGACAGGTCCTCTCTGGAAACACCATATATTTT. It specifies CASSSGQVLSGNTIYF.